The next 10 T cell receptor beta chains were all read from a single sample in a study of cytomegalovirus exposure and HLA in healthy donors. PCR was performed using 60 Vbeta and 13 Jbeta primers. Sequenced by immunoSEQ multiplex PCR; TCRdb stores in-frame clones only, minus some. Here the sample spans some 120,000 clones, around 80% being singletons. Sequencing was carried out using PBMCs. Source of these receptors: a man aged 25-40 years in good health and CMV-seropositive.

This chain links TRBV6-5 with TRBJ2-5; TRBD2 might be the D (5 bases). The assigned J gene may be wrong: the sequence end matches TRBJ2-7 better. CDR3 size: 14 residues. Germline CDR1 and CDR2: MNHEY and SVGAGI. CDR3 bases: TGTGCCAGCAGTTACTCGAACGAGGGCAGCGAGCAGTACTTC. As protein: CASSYSNEGSEQYF.

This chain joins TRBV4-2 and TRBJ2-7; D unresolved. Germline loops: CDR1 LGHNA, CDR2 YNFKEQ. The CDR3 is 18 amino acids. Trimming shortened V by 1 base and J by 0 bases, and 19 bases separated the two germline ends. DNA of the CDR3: TGTGCCAGCAGCCAAGCTTTATCCCGCCTAGGCAGCTCCTACGAGCAGTACTTC. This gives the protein CASSQALSRLGSSYEQYF.

The CDR3 here is CASSLVLGGEQYF. CDR3 coding DNA: TGTGCCAGCAGCTTAGTTTTGGGGGGCGAGCAGTACTTC. The chain couples TRBV7-8 to TRBJ2-7, with a tentative D call TRBD2 (6 bases). Trimming removed 1 base from V and 6 bases from J, with 10 bases in between. There are 13 residues in the CDR3. Germline V gene lookup returns CDR1 SGHVS and CDR2 FQNEAQ. The full variable domain, its missing parts supplied by reference TRBV7-8 and TRBJ2-7, is GAGVSQSPRYKVAKRGQDVALRCDPISGHVSLFWYQQALGQGPEFLTYFQNEAQLDKSGLPSDRFFAERPEGSVSTLKIQRTQQEDSAVYLCASSLVLGGEQYFGPGTRLTVT.

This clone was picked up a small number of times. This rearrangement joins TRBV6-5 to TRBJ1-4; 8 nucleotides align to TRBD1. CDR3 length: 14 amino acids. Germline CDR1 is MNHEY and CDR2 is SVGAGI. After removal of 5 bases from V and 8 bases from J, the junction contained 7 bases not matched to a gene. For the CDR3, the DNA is TGTGCCAGCAGTCTACAGGGGGGAAGGGAAAAACTGTTTTTT. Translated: CASSLQGGREKLFF.

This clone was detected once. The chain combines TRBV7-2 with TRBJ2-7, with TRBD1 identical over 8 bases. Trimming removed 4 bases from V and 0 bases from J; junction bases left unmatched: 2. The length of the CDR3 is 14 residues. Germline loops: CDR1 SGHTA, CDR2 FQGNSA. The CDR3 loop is CASSSTGGSYEQYF. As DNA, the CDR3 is TGTGCCAGCAGCTCCACAGGGGGCTCCTACGAGCAGTACTTC.

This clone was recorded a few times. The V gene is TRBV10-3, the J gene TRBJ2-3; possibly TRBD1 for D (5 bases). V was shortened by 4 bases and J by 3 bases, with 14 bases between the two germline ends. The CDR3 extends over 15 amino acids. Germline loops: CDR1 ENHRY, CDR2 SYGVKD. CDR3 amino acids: CAISAGQGGTDTQYF. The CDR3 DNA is TGTGCCATCAGTGCAGGTCAGGGTGGGACAGATACGCAGTATTTT.

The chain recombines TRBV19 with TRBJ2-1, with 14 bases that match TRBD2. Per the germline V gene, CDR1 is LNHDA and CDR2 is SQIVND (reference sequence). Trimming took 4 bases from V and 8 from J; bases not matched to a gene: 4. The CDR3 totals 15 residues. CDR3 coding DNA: TGTGCCAGTAGTAGACTAGCGGGAGGGCAGTATGAGCAGTTCTTC. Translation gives CASSRLAGGQYEQFF.

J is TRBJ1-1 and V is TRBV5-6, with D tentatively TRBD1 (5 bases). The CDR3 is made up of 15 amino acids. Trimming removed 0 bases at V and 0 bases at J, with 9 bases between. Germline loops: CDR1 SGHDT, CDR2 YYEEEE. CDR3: CASSLAQGLNTEAFF. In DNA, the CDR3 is TGTGCCAGCAGCTTGGCCCAGGGCCTGAACACTGAAGCTTTCTTT.

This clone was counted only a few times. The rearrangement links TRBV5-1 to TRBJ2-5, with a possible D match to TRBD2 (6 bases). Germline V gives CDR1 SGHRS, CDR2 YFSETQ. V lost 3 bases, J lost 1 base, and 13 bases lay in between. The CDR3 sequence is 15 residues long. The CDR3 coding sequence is TGCGCCAGCAGCTACTCGCGGGACCCCCAAGAGACCCAGTACTTC. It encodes CASSYSRDPQETQYF.

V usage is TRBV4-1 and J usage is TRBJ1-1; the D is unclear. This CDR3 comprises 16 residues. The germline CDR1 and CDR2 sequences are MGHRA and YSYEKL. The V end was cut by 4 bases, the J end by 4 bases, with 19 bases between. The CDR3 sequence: CASSRIIRAGSTEAFF. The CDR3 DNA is TGCGCCAGCAGCCGCATTATCCGGGCGGGGAGCACTGAAGCTTTCTTT.